This paragraph covers one T cell receptor (beta chain) sequence. This clone was detected only once. Its recognized antigen is unknown. Nothing much larger sits one base from this clone, and base qualities are not available. This sample was included in a study of blood T cell repertoires in COVID-19 (dated by TCRdb to the early 2020s). Context from the whole study: Samples from collaborators originated in the United States, Italy and Spain and spanned both the acute and convalescent phases of COVID-19. A de-identified subject ID, COVID-19 status, age in years and sex were almost always included in the sample metadata. The material from the prospective study consisted of cDNA or gDNA derived from T cells, B-cell-depleted T cells, or PBMCs. The repertoires were released in a freely available public database intended as a resource for research on the immune response to SARS-CoV-2. HLA class I and class II types, where available, came from metadata supplied by the sample provider rather than from assay-based typing. Subjects who had been exposed to COVID-19, were actively infected with it, or had recovered from it provided the deeply sampled blood TCRbeta repertoires that made up the dataset. The samples were drawn from the first 160 participants of the ongoing ImmuneRACE study and from about 1,200 subjects provided by 6 global collaborators. Here is what the overall study found, with its caveats: The quantity of clinical and demographic metadata differed by source and by participant and was supplied without curation.

TCRbeta CDR3 regions were amplified from genomic DNA using the immunoSEQ Assay, a bias-controlled multiplex PCR. The source study handled its data this way. Within the assay, amplification of reference gene primers was used to estimate how many nucleated cells each sample contained. To quantify the absolute abundance of each unique TCRbeta CDR3 rearrangement, sequence reads were collapsed and filtered. For each sample, productive Simpson clonality was calculated as the square root of Simpson's diversity index across productive rearrangements. This immuneACCESS table, as held by TCRdb, lists in-frame sequences with V and J called but not all clones. Of the missing ones, under half trace to an unresolved V gene in checked studies; the others have no known cause. The V and J calls and clone size were taken over from that table, and D and trimming were inferred from the DNA. The sample profile shows approximately 60,000 clones; more than 60% of them were found once. Roughly 21% of the sample rests with the top ten.

Collaborating institutions collected whole blood in K2EDTA tubes following their own protocols. For TCRbeta analysis, collaborators shipped samples as frozen whole blood, isolated PBMCs, or DNA extracted from either of those sample types. The sequence came from a woman older than 75 with active or convalescent COVID-19. The specimen sequenced was peripheral blood.

The CDR3 protein is CASSPSGTSNTGELFF. The nucleotides read TGCGCCAGCAGCCCGAGCGGGACTTCGAACACCGGGGAGCTGTTTTTT. The sequence is built from TRBV5-1 and TRBJ2-2; 7 bases in between match TRBD2. V is trimmed back by 4 bases and J by 0 bases, and the junction contains 6 bases that no gene match accounts for. The CDR3 runs 16 amino acids, cysteine and phenylalanine included. Of the read, only the CDR3 DNA is kept; its 48 bases are in frame from base 1. The germline V gene provides CDR1 SGHRS and CDR2 YFSETQ.